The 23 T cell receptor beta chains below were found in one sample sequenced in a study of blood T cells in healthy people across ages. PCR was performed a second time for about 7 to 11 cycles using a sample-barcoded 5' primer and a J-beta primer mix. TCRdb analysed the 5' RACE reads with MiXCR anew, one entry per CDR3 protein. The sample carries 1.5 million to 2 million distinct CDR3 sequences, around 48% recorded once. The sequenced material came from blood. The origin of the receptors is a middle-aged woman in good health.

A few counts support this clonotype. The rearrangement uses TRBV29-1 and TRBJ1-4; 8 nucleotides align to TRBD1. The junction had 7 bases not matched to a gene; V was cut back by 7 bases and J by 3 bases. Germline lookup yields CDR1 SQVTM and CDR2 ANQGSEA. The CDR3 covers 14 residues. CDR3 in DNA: TGCAGCGCAACCGGACAGGGCCCTAATGAAAAACTGTTTTTT. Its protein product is CSATGQGPNEKLFF.

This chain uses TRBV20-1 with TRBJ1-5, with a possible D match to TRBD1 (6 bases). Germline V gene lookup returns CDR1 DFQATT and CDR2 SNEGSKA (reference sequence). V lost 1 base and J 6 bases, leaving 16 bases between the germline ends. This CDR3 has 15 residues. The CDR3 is CSARVRQANRQPQHF. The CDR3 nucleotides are TGCAGTGCTAGAGTCAGACAGGCGAATCGTCAGCCCCAGCATTTT.

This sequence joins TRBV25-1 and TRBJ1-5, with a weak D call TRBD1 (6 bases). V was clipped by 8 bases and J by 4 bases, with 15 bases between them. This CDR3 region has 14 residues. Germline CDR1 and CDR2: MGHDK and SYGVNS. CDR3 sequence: CASGTGMGNQPQHF. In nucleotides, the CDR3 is TGTGCCAGCGGAACAGGGATGGGGAATCAGCCCCAGCATTTT.

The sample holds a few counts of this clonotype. Here the CDR3 reads CASSLGGGWTGAHEQFF. CDR3 in DNA: TGTGCCAGCAGCTTAGGAGGGGGCTGGACTGGGGCACATGAGCAGTTCTTC. The chain employs TRBV7-9 and TRBJ2-1; TRBD1 matches at 7 bases. There are 17 residues in the CDR3. Germline CDR1 SEHNR, CDR2 FQNEAQ (reference sequence). Trimming at V came to 1 base and at J to 8 bases, leaving 14 bases not matched to a gene.

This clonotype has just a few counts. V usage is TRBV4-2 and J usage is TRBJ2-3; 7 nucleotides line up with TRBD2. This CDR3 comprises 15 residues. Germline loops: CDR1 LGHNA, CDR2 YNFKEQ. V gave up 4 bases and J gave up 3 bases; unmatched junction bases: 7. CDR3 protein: CASSPRDGGTDTQYF. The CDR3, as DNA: TGTGCCAGCAGCCCTCGGGACGGGGGGACAGATACGCAGTATTTT.

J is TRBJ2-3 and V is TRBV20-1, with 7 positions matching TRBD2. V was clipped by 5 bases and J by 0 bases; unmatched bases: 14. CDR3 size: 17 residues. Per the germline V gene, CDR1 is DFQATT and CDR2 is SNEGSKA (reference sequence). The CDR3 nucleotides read TGCAGTGCTCCCGGTCCCTCTAGCGGATCCAGCACAGATACGCAGTATTTT. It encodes CSAPGPSSGSSTDTQYF.

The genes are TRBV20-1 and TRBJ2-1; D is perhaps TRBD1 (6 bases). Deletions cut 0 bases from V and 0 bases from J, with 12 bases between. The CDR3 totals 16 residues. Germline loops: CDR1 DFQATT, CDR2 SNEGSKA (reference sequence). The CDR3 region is CSARDAGTNSYNEQFF. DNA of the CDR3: TGCAGTGCTAGAGATGCCGGGACAAACTCCTACAATGAGCAGTTCTTC.

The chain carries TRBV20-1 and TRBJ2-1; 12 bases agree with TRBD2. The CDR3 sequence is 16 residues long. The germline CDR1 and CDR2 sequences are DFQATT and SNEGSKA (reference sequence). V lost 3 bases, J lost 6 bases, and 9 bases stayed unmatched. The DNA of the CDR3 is TGCAGTGCTAGGGGGCCGGGACTAGCGGGCATCAATGAGCAGTTCTTC. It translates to CSARGPGLAGINEQFF.

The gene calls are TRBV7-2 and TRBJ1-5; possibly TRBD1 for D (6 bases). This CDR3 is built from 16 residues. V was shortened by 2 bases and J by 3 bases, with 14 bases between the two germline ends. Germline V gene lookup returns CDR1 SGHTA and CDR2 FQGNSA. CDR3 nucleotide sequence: TGTGCCAGCAGCTTAAAGGGGGGTTTAAACAATCAGCCCCAGCATTTT. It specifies CASSLKGGLNNQPQHF.

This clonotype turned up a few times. The CDR3 loop reads CASSMLAGGTDTQYF. CDR3 DNA sequence: TGCGCCAGCAGCATGCTAGCGGGGGGCACAGATACGCAGTATTTT. The V call is TRBV5-1, the J call TRBJ2-3, with TRBD2 matching over 10 bases. The V gene's germline CDR1 is SGHRS and CDR2 YFSETQ. The CDR3 runs to 15 residues. V was pared by 4 bases and J by 1 base, with 3 bases of the junction left unmatched.

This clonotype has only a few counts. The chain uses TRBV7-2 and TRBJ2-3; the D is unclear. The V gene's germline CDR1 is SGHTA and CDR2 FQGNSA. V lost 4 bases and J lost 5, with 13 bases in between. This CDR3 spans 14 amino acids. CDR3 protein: CASSSRLSVDTQYF. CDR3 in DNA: TGTGCCAGCAGCTCCCGACTGAGTGTAGATACGCAGTATTTT.

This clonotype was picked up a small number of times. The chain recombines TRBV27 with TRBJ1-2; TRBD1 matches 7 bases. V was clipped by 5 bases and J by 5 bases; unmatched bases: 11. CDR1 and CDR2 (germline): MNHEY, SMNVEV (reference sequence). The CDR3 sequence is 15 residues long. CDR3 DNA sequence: TGTGCCAGCAGTCCCCGGGACAGAAATCCTTATGGCTACACCTTC. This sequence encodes CASSPRDRNPYGYTF.

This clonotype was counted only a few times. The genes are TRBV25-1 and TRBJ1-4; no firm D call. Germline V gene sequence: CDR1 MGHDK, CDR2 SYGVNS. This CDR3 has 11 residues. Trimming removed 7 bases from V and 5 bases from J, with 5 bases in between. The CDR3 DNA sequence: TGTGCCAGCAAAGAGAATGAAAAACTGTTTTTT. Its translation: CASKENEKLFF.

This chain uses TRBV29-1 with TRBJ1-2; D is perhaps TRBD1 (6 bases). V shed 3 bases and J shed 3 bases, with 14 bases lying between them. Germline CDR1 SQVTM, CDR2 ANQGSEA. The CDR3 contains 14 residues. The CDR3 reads CSVDGGDTYYGYTF. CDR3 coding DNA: TGCAGCGTTGATGGCGGGGACACATACTATGGCTACACCTTC.

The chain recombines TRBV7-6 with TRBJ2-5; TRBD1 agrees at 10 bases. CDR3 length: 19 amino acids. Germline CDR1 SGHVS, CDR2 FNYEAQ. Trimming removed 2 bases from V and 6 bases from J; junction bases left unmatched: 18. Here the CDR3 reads CASSLIPSTKTGGIQTQYF. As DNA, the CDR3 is TGTGCCAGCAGCTTAATCCCTTCAACCAAGACAGGGGGCATCCAGACCCAGTACTTC.

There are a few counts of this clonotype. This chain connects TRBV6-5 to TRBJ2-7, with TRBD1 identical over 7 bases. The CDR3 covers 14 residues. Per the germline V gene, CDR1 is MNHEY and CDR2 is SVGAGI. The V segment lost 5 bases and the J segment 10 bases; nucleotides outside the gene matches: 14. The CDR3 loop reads CASSTALGGVSQYF. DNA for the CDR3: TGTGCCAGCAGTACGGCCCTAGGGGGCGTTTCCCAGTACTTC.

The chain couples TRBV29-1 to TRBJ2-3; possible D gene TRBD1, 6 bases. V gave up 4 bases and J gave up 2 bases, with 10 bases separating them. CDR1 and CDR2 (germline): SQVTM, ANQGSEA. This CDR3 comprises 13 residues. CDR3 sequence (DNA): TGCAGCGTTGGGGGGACACACACAGATACGCAGTATTTT. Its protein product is CSVGGTHTDTQYF.

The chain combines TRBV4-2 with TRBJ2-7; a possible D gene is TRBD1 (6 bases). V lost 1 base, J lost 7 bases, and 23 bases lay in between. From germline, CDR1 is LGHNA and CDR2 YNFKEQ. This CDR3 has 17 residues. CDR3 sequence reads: CASSQVRAGAGYNEQYF. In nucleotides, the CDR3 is TGTGCCAGCAGCCAAGTAAGAGCAGGGGCTGGCTACAATGAGCAGTACTTC.

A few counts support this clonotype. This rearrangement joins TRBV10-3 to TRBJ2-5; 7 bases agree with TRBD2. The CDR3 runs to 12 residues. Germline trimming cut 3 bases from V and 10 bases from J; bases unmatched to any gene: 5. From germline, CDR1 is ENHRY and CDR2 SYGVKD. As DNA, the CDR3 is TGTGCCATCAGTGAAGGGCGGGGGATCCAGTACTTC. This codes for CAISEGRGIQYF.

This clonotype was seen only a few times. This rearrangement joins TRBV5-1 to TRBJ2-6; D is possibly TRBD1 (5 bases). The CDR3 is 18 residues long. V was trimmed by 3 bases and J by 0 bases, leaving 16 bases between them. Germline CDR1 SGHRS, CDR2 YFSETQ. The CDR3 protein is CASSSPDSFFSGANVLTF. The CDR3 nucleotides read TGCGCCAGCAGCTCGCCTGACAGCTTTTTCTCTGGGGCCAACGTCCTGACTTTC.

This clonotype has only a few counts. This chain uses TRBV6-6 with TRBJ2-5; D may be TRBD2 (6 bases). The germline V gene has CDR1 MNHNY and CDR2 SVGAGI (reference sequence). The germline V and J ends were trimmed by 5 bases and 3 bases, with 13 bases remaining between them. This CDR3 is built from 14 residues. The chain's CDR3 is CASSTGLGEETQYF. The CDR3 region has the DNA TGTGCCAGCAGTACGGGACTCGGTGAAGAGACCCAGTACTTC.

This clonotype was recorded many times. The CDR3 DNA is TGCAGTGCTGGACAGGGGTACAATGAGCAGTTCTTC. It translates to CSAGQGYNEQFF. The chain is built from TRBV20-1 and TRBJ2-1, with TRBD1 matching 9 bases. The CDR3 has 12 residues. J gave up 4 bases and V 5 bases, and 0 bases lay outside the gene matches. CDR1 is DFQATT, CDR2 SNEGSKA, per germline (reference sequence).

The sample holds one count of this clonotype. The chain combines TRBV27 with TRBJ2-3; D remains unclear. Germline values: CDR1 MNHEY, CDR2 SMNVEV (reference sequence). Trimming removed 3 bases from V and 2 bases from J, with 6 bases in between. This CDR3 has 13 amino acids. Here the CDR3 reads CASSFSITDTQYF. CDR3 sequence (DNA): TGTGCCAGCAGTTTCTCGATCACAGATACGCAGTATTTT.